This T cell receptor beta chain was retrieved from a study of cytomegalovirus exposure and HLA in healthy donors (dated by TCRdb to the late 2010s). Background for the entire study: In an earlier analysis of 450 to 750 of the donors, about 260 Gb of sequence data and approximately 100 million unique TCR beta sequences from about 179 million T cells were reported. An early release covering about 600 HLA-typed donors comprised about 300 gigabases of sequencing data and 85 million to 100 million unique TCR sequences. Of the approximately 400 genotyped donors, about 84% fell in the genetic ancestry cluster associated with self-reported Caucasian donors. The study was designed to test whether signatures of past pathogen exposure could be identified by cataloging public T cell receptors. The study profiled the T cell repertoires of 550 to 700 subjects by immunosequencing and related them to cytomegalovirus serostatus. A separate validation cohort of over a hundred different subjects was used in addition to the approximately 640-subject first cohort. High-throughput TCR immunosequencing, statistical association of individual TCRs with disease status, and machine learning were combined to predict cytomegalovirus infection status. To study patterns of TCR occurrence, a later analysis re-analyzed previously published TCR beta repertoires from more than 550 donors and added high-resolution HLA genotyping. The later analysis used no new phenotypic data to find candidate immune exposures, relying instead on TCR beta sequences and their occurrence across donors. To decide whether each TCR beta V gene segment behaved as functional or pseudogenic, an earlier analysis of over 500 of the donors relied on high-throughput TCR beta sequencing. Donor age, sex, ethnicity and CMV serostatus were compiled together with the repertoire data. A later genetic analysis took genome-wide SNP genotypes for about three fifths of the 666 donors and used that subset as a discovery cohort. All discovery cohort repertoires had been generated on a single sequencing platform. Both class I and class II loci were covered by HLA typing, at four-digit resolution. The number of typed donors differed by locus: about 620-640 for A, B, C, DRB1 and DQB1; 500 to 550 for DQA1; 606 for DPA1; and around 470 for DPB1. About five DR-DQ haplotypes were treated as single units for association and clustering because of strong linkage in the cohort. On average, roughly 250,000 unique TCR beta nucleotide sequences were sequenced per donor among roughly 430 genotyped donors of the cohort, with about 19% of those sequences being non-productive.

This clone was seen only a few times. Which antigen it targets is not known. Base-call qualities are not available, and no considerably larger clone is one nucleotide away. Here is what the overall study found, with its caveats: Compared with the 666-donor mean, donors in an Asian-associated ancestry cluster had fewer N-insertions in productive TCRs, according to a later genetic analysis. According to the authors, the approach could potentially be generalized to other disease states and immunological phenotypes. Correlated functional status among segregating V segments might be attributable to linkage disequilibrium, but an unknown experimental factor could not be ruled out. Because counts were too low, roughly 18 rarely observed V segments, including chromosome 9 orphons, were left out of the earlier analysis of approximately 580 of the donors. The study gave a list of 150 to 200 TCR beta chains associated with cytomegalovirus. V-gene and J-gene trimming of TCR beta chains was associated with a missense DCLRE1C variant in a later genetic analysis, and the association was replicated in an independent cohort. In a later analysis, HLA-associated TCR beta chains showed more clonal expansion and lower generation probabilities than non-associated chains that were equally common. In vitro tests confirmed that a few of the cytomegalovirus-associated TCR beta chains recognize cytomegalovirus antigens. Roughly uniform sequencing depth across donors was assumed in presence/absence analyses, although this assumption may not hold. In a later analysis, several top co-occurrence clusters were reported to appear linked to parvovirus B19, influenza, CMV and Epstein-Barr virus. In this cohort, only TCR beta chains were sequenced, and detectable features were limited by the absence of alpha or paired-chain data. A later analysis associated 16,951 TCR beta sequences with specific HLA alleles at a false discovery rate of 0.05. In an earlier analysis of several hundred of the donors, most TCR beta V segments were observed in productive rearrangements about 90% or about 30% of the time, broadly matching IMGT annotations. In a later analysis, the rate of TCR association differed among HLA loci, with DRB1 alleles having the most associated TCRs and HLA-C alleles having the fewest. Assigning TCR associations to individual alleles was difficult when HLA alleles, especially DR and DQ, strongly co-occurred. Most TCR sequences were observed very rarely across donors, whereas some public TCRs were present in many individuals. A further reported finding was that TCR beta sequences accurately predicted the HLA-A and HLA-B alleles for most subjects in the first cohort. Cytomegalovirus status was reported to be diagnosed by the classifier with high specificity and sensitivity in both the original and validation cohorts. In a later analysis, most CMV-associated TCR beta chains were found to appear HLA-restricted, with HLA associations seemingly driven largely by CMV exposure. Because HLA typing was unavailable for some donors at each locus, only the typed subset was used in association tests. The only immune exposure information available for the cohort was CMV serostatus. The sequencing pipeline was judged likely to have produced a cluster of highly shared sequence variants as a technical artifact.

Receptor libraries were prepared by the immunoSEQ multiplex PCR assay. For the multiplex PCR, a mixture combining 60 forward primers for TCR Vbeta segments and 13 reverse primers for TCR Jbeta segments was used. A multiplex PCR assay on genomic DNA amplified the CDR3 region of rearranged TCR beta genes. Amplified TCR beta libraries were sequenced as 87-base-pair reads on the Illumina HiSeq System. Per the original workflow: A later analysis tallied 75 million to 85 million unique TCR beta chains across the 700 or so repertoires, and around 12 million of those chains were shared by two or more donors. Raw reads were error-corrected and collapsed into unique sequences by a nearest-neighbor algorithm in which closely related sequences were merged to remove PCR and sequencing errors. CDR3 sequences were aligned to IMGT reference sequences to assign V, D and J gene segments. For a sequence to be retained, a match of at least six nucleotides was required to both a V gene segment and a J gene segment. A rearrangement counted as productive if the CDR3 had no stop codons and remained in frame with V and J, and every other rearrangement counted as non-productive. Following IMGT convention, CDR3 was defined as the stretch from the second conserved V-encoded cysteine to the conserved J-encoded phenylalanine. The earlier analysis of some 550 of the donors excluded any sequence lacking an unambiguous match to a single V gene segment. An earlier analysis of 587 of the donors classified V segments as functional when productive rearrangements were above 56.7% and as segregating when the standard deviation between donors was above 5%. A statistical classification framework was built for diagnosing cytomegalovirus status from the catalog of TCR beta chain sequences. In a later analysis, V and J genes were assigned by comparing TCR nucleotide sequences against IMGT/GENE-DB human TR gene sequences. A later analysis assigned CDR3 sequences and most-parsimonious VDJ recombination scenarios with the TCRdist pipeline. In a later analysis, every TCR beta chain was defined by the combination of its CDR3 amino acid sequence and its V-gene family, and reads without a unique V-gene family were dropped. To address suspected cross-contamination and a sequencing artifact, a later analysis removed approximately 600 highly shared, low-generation-probability nucleotide sequences. A later analysis calculated a clonal expansion index for each public chain from normalized within-repertoire ranks of inferred template counts. In a later analysis, generation probabilities were computed using a VDJ recombination model fitted to out-of-frame rearrangements, and the results were checked against IGoR. In a later analysis, TCR-TCR, TCR-HLA and TCR-CMV co-occurrence was scored with hypergeometric tests, and a repertoire-size bias correction was applied to TCR pairs. In a later analysis, false discovery rates were estimated by permuting HLA or CMV assignments 20 times. In a later analysis, co-occurring TCRs were grouped using DBSCAN, with TCRdist sequence similarity added in when clustering inside HLA-allele-positive subsets. For co-occurrence clustering, repertoires with fewer than 30,000 or more than 120,000 public chains were excluded, along with roughly 5 repertoires with anomalous nucleotide sharing. Held by TCRdb, this immuneACCESS table contains in-frame sequences only and omits some clones. Under half of the omission traces to an unresolved V gene where checked; the cause of the rest is unknown. That table is the source of V, J and clone size, and D and trimming were worked out from the DNA. The sample table holds 100,000 to 150,000 clones, of which over 8.5% were seen once. The ten largest clones add up to around 6% of the sample.

The cohort consisted of more than 650 healthy bone marrow donors. All cohort members were sampled while nominally healthy, although unrecorded immune exposures were likely present. The donor was CMV seropositive and was included in the group of 250 to 300 seropositive cohort members. Every donor gave a peripheral blood sample, and the peripheral blood mononuclear cells from that sample were used for TCR beta sequencing. Genomic DNA extraction from the blood cell samples was performed with the Qiagen DNeasy Blood Extraction Kit. This sequence originates from a woman aged 35 to 49 in good health and CMV-seropositive. Specimen: PBMCs.

The DNA is TGCGCCAGCAGCCTAGAAGGACAGGGCTTGGGGACTGAAGCTTTCTTT. It is translated as CASSLEGQGLGTEAFF. The chain is assembled from TRBV5-1 and TRBJ1-1; TRBD1 matches 8 bases in the middle. CDR1 and CDR2 are drawn from the germline V gene: SGHRS, YFSETQ. Compared with germline, V lacks 4 bases and J lacks 5 bases; bases without a gene match: 13. Inclusive of the bounding cysteine and phenylalanine, the CDR3 is 16 residues long. Only CDR3 DNA is held: 48 bases, read in frame from base 1.